This is a list of T cell receptor beta chains from one sample in a study of OX40 agonist ivuxolimab in advanced cancers. Using immunoSEQ multiplex PCR, the repertoire was profiled, and TCRdb retains in-frame clones only, with some absent. This sample has about 120,000 clones, with 93% found just once. The sample here was CD4+ or CD8+ T cells sorted from blood, taken in a trial of the OX40 agonist ivuxolimab. These receptors came from an adult with an advanced solid tumor such as melanoma, head and neck, liver or kidney cancer. CDR3s include the opening cysteine and the closing phenylalanine or tryptophan. A D gene is named only where the DNA matches it firmly. Clone size appears in some rows only: once, few, many, or a class for an expanded clone.

>TRBJ2-7|.|TRBD2|TRBV9
TGTGCCAGCAGCGGCGGGACTAGCGGGAGGGGGGAGCAGTACTTC
CASSGGTSGRGEQYF
>TRBJ1-5|.|.|TRBV15
TGTGCCACCAGCAGAGAAACAAGGAGAAATCAGCCCCAGCATTTT
CATSRETRRNQPQHF
>TRBJ2-5|.|.|TRBV28
TGTGCCAGCATCTCCCTATCCAGACTTCAAGAGACCCAGTACTTC
CASISLSRLQETQYF
>TRBJ1-1|.|TRBD1|TRBV6-5
TGTGCCAGCAGTAGACCCGGACAGGGAGGAACTGAAGCTTTCTTT
CASSRPGQGGTEAFF
>TRBJ1-1|.|.|TRBV5-6
TGTGCCAGCAGCTTGCGGGGGGCAAGATTGAACACTGAAGCTTTCTTT
CASSLRGARLNTEAFF
>TRBJ1-5|few|.|TRBV21-1
TGTGCCAGCAGCAAAGTGCCGTTCTCGGGGAAGCAGCCCCAGCATTTT
CASSKVPFSGKQPQHF
>TRBJ2-7|.|TRBD1|TRBV19
TGTGCCAGTAGTATGAGGACAGGGGTCAACGAGCAGTACTTC
CASSMRTGVNEQYF
>TRBJ1-2|.|TRBD1|TRBV5-5
TGTGCCAGCAGCTACGGGACAGGATATAACTATGGCTACACCTTC
CASSYGTGYNYGYTF
>TRBJ2-5|.|.|TRBV10-3
TGTGCCACCTCCCGGGGAGAGGAGACCCAGTACTTC
CATSRGEETQYF
>TRBJ2-7|.|.|TRBV28
TGTGCCAGCAGTTTATCGCAGGGTCGGTACGAGCAGTACTTC
CASSLSQGRYEQYF
>TRBJ1-4|.|.|TRBV5-1
TGCGCCAGCAGCTTGGGGAAGGGTGACGAAAAACTGTTTTTT
CASSLGKGDEKLFF
>TRBJ2-7|once|.|TRBV6-1
TGTGCCAGCAGTTCTTCACAGACTGAGCAGTACTTC
CASSSSQTEQYF
>TRBJ1-5|once|.|TRBV28
TGTGCCAGCAGTTTGGGGGGTAGCAATCAGCCCCAGCATTTT
CASSLGGSNQPQHF
>TRBJ1-5|.|TRBD1|TRBV28
TGTGCCAGCAGCCCTACAGGGGGCAGGAGGCCCCAGCATTTT
CASSPTGGRRPQHF
>TRBJ2-1|.|.|TRBV28
TGTGCCAGCAGATCCACAGGGAGGTCCTACAATGAGCAGTTCTTC
CASRSTGRSYNEQFF
>TRBJ1-3|.|TRBD1|TRBV7-9
TGTGCCAGCAGCGCTACGACAGGGTCGGCAAACACCATATATTTT
CASSATTGSANTIYF
>TRBJ2-5|.|.|TRBV11-2
TGTGCCAGCAGCAAAGACAGGGTCCAGGAGGGGGGGACCCAGTACTTC
CASSKDRVQEGGTQYF
>TRBJ1-6|few|.|TRBV6-5
TGTGCCAGCAGTTCGGCCGAGGGTTCACCCCTCCACTTT
CASSSAEGSPLHF
>TRBJ1-3|.|TRBD1|TRBV28
TGTGCCAGCAGGAAACCGGGACAGCAGTTCTCTGGAAACACCATATATTTT
CASRKPGQQFSGNTIYF
>TRBJ2-5|once|TRBD2|TRBV6-1
TGTGCCAGCAGTGGACTGCGGGGGGGCGAGACCCAGTACTTC
CASSGLRGGETQYF
>TRBJ2-5|.|.|TRBV27
TGTGCCAGCAGGAAACAGGCCATCCAAGAGACCCAGTACTTC
CASRKQAIQETQYF
>TRBJ2-1|.|.|TRBV6-7
TGTGCCACCTCTCCGGGGAGGTGGGAAAATGATGAGCAGTTCTTC
CATSPGRWENDEQFF
>TRBJ1-1|few|.|TRBV7-9
TGTGCCAGCAGCTCTAGGACAACGAACACTGAAGCTTTCTTT
CASSSRTTNTEAFF
>TRBJ2-7|.|.|TRBV19
TGTGCCAGTAGTATCGGACGGGGCTACGAGCAGTACTTC
CASSIGRGYEQYF
>TRBJ1-4|.|.|TRBV6-6
TGTGCCTGTTCAAGGGAAAGTAATGAAAAACTGTTTTTT
CACSRESNEKLFF
>TRBJ1-1|.|TRBD1|TRBV7-3
TGTGCCAGCAGCTTAAGCCCGGGACAGGGGTCAGAAGCTTTCTTT
CASSLSPGQGSEAFF
>TRBJ2-5|.|TRBD1|TRBV28
TGTGCCAGCAGTCGGCCTACAGGGGGCGGGGAGACCCAGTACTTC
CASSRPTGGGETQYF
>TRBJ2-3|.|.|TRBV5-5
TGTGCCAGCAGCTCCGGTGTGGGGCCGGGGGCAGATACGCAGTATTTT
CASSSGVGPGADTQYF
>TRBJ2-2|once|.|TRBV10-1
TGCGCCAGCAGTGAGTCGGGTTACGGGGAGCTGTTTTTT
CASSESGYGELFF
>TRBJ2-7|.|TRBD1|TRBV5-1
TGCGCCAGCAGCTCCCGGGACAGGGTCCACGAGCAGTACTTC
CASSSRDRVHEQYF
>TRBJ1-2|.|.|TRBV5-1
TGCGCCAGCAGCATTACTTTCCAGGCCCCTAATGGCTACACCTTC
CASSITFQAPNGYTF
>TRBJ2-3|.|.|TRBV5-1
TGCGCCAGCAGCTTGGTTCGTGCAGGGTCGACAGATACGCAGTATTTT
CASSLVRAGSTDTQYF
>TRBJ2-2|.|TRBD1|TRBV5-1
TGCGCCAGCAGCGGCAGACAGGGCTCGGCCGGGGAGCTGTTTTTT
CASSGRQGSAGELFF
>TRBJ1-1|.|.|TRBV7-3
TGTGCCAGCAGCGAGACTTTTCAGACTGAAGCTTTCTTT
CASSETFQTEAFF
>TRBJ1-1|.|.|TRBV19
TGTGCCAGTAGCTGGGACCCTAGGGGAGACACTGAAGCTTTCTTT
CASSWDPRGDTEAFF
>TRBJ2-3|.|TRBD2|TRBV7-2
TGTGCCAGCAGCCAATACCCAGCGGGGGGCCGCAGCACAGATACGCAGTATTTT
CASSQYPAGGRSTDTQYF
>TRBJ2-1|.|TRBD2|TRBV7-3
TGTGCCAGCAGCCCCTTACCGGGACTAGCGGGAGACGATGAGCAGTTCTTC
CASSPLPGLAGDDEQFF
>TRBJ1-2|.|.|TRBV18
TGTGCCAGCTCACCACCGGCGGGGGGGTCAAACTATGGCTACACCTTC
CASSPPAGGSNYGYTF
>TRBJ2-3|.|.|TRBV5-6
TGTGCCAGCAGCGGGCCTAGTAGCACAGATACGCAGTATTTT
CASSGPSSTDTQYF
>TRBJ2-5|.|.|TRBV7-9
TGTGCCAGCAGCTTAACAGGGGGGGTAGCTCAAGAGACCCAGTACTTC
CASSLTGGVAQETQYF
>TRBJ1-1|.|TRBD1|TRBV9
TGTGCCAGCAGCGTAGGATTCGGACAGGGGGCGAACACTGAAGCTTTCTTT
CASSVGFGQGANTEAFF
>TRBJ1-5|.|.|TRBV20-1
TGCAGTGCTAGAGAGGGTCAGCCCCAGCATTTT
CSAREGQPQHF
>TRBJ2-7|.|.|TRBV6-6
TGTGCCAGCAGACACGAGGGGGTCTCCTACGAGCAGTACTTC
CASRHEGVSYEQYF
>TRBJ1-4|.|.|TRBV28
TGTGCCAGCAGTTTAAACCCGACAGCGGTTAATGAAAAACTGTTTTTT
CASSLNPTAVNEKLFF
>TRBJ2-3|.|TRBD1|TRBV5-1
TGCGCCAGCAGCTTACAGGGGGCGTTGTCAGATACGCAGTATTTT
CASSLQGALSDTQYF
>TRBJ2-6|.|.|TRBV7-6
TGTGCCAGCAGCTTAGTTGGGACACGGACTTACTCTGGGGCCAACGTCCTGACTTTC
CASSLVGTRTYSGANVLTF
>TRBJ2-5|.|TRBD2|TRBV5-1
TGCGCCAGCAGCTTAACGGGGGGGAAAGAGACCCAGTACTTC
CASSLTGGKETQYF
>TRBJ1-1|few|.|TRBV19
TGTGCCAGTAGTATTTTTGGGGGGGGATATATGAACACTGAAGCTTTCTTT
CASSIFGGGYMNTEAFF
>TRBJ2-7|.|TRBD2|TRBV7-2
TGTGCCAGCAGCTTACCCTGGGGGGGAGGGATGTACGAGCAGTACTTC
CASSLPWGGGMYEQYF
>TRBJ2-3|.|.|TRBV6-1
TGTGCCACCAGGACCAGCACAGATACGCAGTATTTT
CATRTSTDTQYF
>TRBJ1-4|.|.|TRBV7-9
TGTGCCAGCAGCTTAGCGGAGGGGACTAATGAAAAACTGTTTTTT
CASSLAEGTNEKLFF
>TRBJ1-2|.|TRBD1|TRBV12-5
TGTGCTAGTGGTTTGGTACTCGGGACAGGGGTCTATGGCTACACCTTC
CASGLVLGTGVYGYTF
>TRBJ1-5|.|.|TRBV28
TGTGCCAGCACCCCCGGCTGGGGGGCAGGCCAGCCCCAGCATTTT
CASTPGWGAGQPQHF
>TRBJ2-7|.|TRBD2|TRBV7-2
TGTGCCAGCAGTTCTCCGGGACTAGCGGGAGGCCCGGGCCCCTACGAGCAGTACTTC
CASSSPGLAGGPGPYEQYF
>TRBJ2-3|once|TRBD2|TRBV27
TGTGCCAGCAGCCCGGGACTAGGCACAGATACGCAGTATTTT
CASSPGLGTDTQYF